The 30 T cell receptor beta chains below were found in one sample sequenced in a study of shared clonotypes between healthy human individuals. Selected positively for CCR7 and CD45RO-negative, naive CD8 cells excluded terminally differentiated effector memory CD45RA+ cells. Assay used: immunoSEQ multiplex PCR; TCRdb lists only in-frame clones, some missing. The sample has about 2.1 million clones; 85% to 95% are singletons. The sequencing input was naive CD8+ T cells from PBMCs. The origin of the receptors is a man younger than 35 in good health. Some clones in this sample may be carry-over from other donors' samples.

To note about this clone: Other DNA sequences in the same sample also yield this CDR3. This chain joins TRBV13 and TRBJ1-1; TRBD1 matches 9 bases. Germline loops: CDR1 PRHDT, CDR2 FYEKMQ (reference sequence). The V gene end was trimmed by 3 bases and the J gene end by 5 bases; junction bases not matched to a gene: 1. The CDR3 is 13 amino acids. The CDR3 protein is CASSLTGGTEAFF. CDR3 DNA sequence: TGTGCCAGCAGCTTGACAGGGGGGACTGAAGCTTTCTTT.

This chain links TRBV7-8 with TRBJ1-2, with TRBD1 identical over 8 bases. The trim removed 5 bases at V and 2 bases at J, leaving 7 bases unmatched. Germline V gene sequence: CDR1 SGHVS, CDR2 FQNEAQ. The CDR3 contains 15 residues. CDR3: CASSPRTGQNYGYTF. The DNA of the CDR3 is TGTGCCAGCAGCCCCCGGACAGGGCAGAACTATGGCTACACCTTC.

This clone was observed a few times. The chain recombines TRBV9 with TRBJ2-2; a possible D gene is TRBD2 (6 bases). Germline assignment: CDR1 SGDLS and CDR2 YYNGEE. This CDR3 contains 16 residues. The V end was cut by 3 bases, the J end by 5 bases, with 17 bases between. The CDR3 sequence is CASSADLRGMTGELFF. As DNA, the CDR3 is TGTGCCAGCAGCGCGGACCTACGGGGGATGACCGGGGAGCTGTTTTTT.

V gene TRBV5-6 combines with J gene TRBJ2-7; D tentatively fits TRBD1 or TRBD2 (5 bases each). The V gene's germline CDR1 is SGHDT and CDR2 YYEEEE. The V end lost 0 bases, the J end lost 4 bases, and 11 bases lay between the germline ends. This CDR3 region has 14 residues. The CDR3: CASSLGGREYEQYF. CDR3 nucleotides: TGTGCCAGCAGCTTGGGGGGGAGAGAATACGAGCAGTACTTC.

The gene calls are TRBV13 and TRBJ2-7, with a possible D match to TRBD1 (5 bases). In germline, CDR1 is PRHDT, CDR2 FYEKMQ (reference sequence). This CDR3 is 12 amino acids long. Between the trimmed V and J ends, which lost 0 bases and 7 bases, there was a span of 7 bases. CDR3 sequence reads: CASSLGTVEQYF. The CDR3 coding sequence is TGTGCCAGCAGCTTAGGGACAGTGGAGCAGTACTTC.

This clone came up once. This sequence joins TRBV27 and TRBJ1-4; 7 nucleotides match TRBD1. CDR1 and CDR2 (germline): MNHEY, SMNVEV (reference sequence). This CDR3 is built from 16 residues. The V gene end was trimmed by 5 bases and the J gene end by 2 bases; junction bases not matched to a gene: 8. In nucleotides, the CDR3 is TGTGCCAGCAGTGGTACAGGGGAGGTTACTAATGAAAAACTGTTTTTT. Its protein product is CASSGTGEVTNEKLFF. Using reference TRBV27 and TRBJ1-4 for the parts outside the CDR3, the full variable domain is EAQVTQNPRYLITVTGKKLTVTCSQNMNHEYMSWYRQDPGLGLRQIYYSMNVEVTDKGDVPEGYKVSRKEKRNFPLILESPSPNQTSLYFCASSGTGEVTNEKLFFGSGTQLSVL.

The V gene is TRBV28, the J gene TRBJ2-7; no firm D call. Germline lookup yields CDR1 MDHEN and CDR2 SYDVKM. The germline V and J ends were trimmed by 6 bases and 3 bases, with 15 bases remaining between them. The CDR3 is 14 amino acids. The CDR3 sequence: CASSPRVVDYEQYF. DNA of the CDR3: TGTGCCAGCAGCCCTCGGGTGGTTGACTACGAGCAGTACTTC.

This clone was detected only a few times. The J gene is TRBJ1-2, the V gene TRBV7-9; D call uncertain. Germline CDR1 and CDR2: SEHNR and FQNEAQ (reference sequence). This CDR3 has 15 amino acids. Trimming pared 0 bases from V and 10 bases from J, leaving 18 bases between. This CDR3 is CASSLALGREELYTF. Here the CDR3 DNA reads TGTGCCAGCAGCTTAGCGTTGGGGAGGGAAGAGCTCTACACCTTC.

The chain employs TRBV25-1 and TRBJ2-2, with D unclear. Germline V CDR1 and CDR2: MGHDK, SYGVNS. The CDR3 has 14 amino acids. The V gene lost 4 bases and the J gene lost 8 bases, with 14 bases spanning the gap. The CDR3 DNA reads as TGTGCCAGCAGTGGGTCCCCGGCGGTGGGGGAGCTGTTTTTT. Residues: CASSGSPAVGELFF.

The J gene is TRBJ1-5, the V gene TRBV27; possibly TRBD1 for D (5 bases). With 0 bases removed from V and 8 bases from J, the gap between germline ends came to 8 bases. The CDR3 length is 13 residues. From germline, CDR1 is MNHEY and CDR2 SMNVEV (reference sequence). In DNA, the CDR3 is TGTGCCAGCAGTTTATCGGGGGGGAAGCCCCAGCATTTT. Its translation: CASSLSGGKPQHF.

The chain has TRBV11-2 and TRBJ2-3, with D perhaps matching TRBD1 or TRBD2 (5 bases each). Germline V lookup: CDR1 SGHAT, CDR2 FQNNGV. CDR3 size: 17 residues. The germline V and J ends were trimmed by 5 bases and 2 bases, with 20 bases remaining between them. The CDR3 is CASSARSVGEITDTQYF. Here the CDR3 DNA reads TGTGCCAGCAGCGCCCGATCAGTGGGGGAAATCACAGATACGCAGTATTTT.

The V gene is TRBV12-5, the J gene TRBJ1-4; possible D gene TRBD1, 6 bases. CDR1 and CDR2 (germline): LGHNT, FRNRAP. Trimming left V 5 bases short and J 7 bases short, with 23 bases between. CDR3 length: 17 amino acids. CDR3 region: CASGLVPMEDSVEKLFF. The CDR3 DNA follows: TGTGCTAGTGGTCTTGTCCCCATGGAGGACAGCGTTGAAAAACTGTTTTTT.

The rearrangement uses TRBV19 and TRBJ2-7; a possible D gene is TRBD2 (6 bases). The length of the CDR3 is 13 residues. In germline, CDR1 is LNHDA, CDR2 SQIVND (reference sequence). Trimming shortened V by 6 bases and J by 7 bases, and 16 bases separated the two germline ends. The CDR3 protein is CASRAGGQPEQYF. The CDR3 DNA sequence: TGTGCCAGTAGGGCCGGAGGGCAGCCTGAGCAGTACTTC.

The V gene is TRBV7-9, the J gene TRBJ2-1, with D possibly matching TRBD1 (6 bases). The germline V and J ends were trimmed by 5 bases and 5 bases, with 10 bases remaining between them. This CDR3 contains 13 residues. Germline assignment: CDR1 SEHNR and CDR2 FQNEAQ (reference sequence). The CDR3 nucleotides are TGTGCCAGCAGCCACAGGGTGGACAATGAGCAGTTCTTC. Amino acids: CASSHRVDNEQFF. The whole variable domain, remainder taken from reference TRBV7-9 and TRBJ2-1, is DTGVSQNPRHKITKRGQNVTFRCDPISEHNRLYWYRQTLGQGPEFLTYFQNEAQLEKSRLLSDRFSAERPKGSFSTLEIQRTEQGDSAMYLCASSHRVDNEQFFGPGTRLTVL.

The CDR3 region has the DNA TGCGCCAGCAGCCAAACAGGGAGCTCTGGAAACACCATATATTTT. It is translated as CASSQTGSSGNTIYF. J is TRBJ1-3 and V is TRBV4-1, with a tentative D call TRBD1 (6 bases). This CDR3 spans 15 amino acids. The V and J ends lost 2 bases and 0 bases respectively, with 8 bases between them. CDR1 and CDR2 from the germline V gene are MGHRA and YSYEKL.

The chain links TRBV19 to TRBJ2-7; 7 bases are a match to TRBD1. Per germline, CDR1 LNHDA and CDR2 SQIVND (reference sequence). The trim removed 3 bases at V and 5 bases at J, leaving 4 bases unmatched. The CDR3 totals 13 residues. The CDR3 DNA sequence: TGTGCCAGTAGTATCCAACAGGGGCACGAGCAGTACTTC. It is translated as CASSIQQGHEQYF.

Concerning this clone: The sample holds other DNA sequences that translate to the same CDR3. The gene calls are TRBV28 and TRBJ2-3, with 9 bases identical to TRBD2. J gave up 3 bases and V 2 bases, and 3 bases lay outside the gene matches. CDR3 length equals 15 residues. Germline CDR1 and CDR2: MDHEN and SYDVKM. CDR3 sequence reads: CASSLRLAGTDTQYF. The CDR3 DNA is TGTGCCAGCAGTTTAAGGCTAGCGGGGACAGATACGCAGTATTTT.

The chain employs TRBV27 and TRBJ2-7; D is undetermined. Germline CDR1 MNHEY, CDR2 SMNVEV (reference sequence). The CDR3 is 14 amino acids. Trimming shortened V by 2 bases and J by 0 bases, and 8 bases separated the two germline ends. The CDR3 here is CASSLMAVSYEQYF. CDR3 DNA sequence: TGTGCCAGCAGTTTAATGGCGGTCTCCTACGAGCAGTACTTC.

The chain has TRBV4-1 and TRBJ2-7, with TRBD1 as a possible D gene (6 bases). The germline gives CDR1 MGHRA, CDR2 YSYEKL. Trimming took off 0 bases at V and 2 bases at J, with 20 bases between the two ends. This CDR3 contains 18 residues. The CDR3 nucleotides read TGCGCCAGCAGCCAAGAGCCGGACAGCGAAGGACCCGCCTACGAGCAGTACTTC. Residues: CASSQEPDSEGPAYEQYF.

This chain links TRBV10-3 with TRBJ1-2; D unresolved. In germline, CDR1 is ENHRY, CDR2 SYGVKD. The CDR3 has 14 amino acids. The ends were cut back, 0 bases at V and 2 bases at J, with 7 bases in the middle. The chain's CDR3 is CAISESESNYGYTF. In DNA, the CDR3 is TGTGCCATCAGTGAGTCCGAGTCGAACTATGGCTACACCTTC.

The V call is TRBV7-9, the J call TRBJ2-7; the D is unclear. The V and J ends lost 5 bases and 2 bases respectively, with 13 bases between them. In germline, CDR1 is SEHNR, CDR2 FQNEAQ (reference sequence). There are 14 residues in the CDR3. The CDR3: CASSPSTNTYEQYF. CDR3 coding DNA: TGTGCCAGCAGCCCATCCACTAACACCTACGAGCAGTACTTC.

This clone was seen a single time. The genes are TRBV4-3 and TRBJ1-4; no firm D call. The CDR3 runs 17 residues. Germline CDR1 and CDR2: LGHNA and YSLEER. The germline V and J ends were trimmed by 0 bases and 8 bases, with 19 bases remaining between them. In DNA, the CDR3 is TGCGCCAGCAGCCAAGATGAGTCCGTCACCTCGAGGGAAAAACTGTTTTTT. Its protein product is CASSQDESVTSREKLFF.

CDR3 DNA: TGTGCCAGCAGCCCCCCGAGGGGGACCTCCTACGAGCAGTACTTC. Its translation: CASSPPRGTSYEQYF. The chain employs TRBV7-2 and TRBJ2-7; D perhaps matches TRBD1 (6 bases). The ends were cut back, 5 bases at V and 0 bases at J, with 14 bases in the middle. The CDR3 loop spans 15 amino acids. Germline values: CDR1 SGHTA, CDR2 FQGNSA.

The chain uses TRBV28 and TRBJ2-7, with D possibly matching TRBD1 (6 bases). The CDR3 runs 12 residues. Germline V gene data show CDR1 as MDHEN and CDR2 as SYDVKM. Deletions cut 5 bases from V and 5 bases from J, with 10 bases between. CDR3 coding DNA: TGTGCCAGCAGTCCTGGACAGAACGAGCAGTACTTC. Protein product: CASSPGQNEQYF.

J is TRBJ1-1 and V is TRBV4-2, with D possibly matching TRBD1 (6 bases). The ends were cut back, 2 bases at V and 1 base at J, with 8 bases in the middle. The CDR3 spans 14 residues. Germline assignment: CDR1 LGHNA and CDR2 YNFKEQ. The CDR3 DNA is TGTGCCAGCAGCCAAAGCAGGGGGAACACTGAAGCTTTCTTT. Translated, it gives CASSQSRGNTEAFF.

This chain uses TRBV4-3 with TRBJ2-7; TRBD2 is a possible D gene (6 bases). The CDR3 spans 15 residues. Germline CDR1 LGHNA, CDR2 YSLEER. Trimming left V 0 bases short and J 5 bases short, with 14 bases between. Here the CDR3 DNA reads TGCGCCAGCAGCCAAGATGAGGGGCCGGGGGACGAGCAGTACTTC. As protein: CASSQDEGPGDEQYF.

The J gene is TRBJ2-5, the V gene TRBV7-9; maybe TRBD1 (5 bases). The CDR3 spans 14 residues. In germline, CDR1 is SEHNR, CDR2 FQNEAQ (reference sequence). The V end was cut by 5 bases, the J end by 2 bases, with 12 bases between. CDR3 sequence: CASSTDSFQETQYF. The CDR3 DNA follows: TGTGCCAGCAGCACCGACAGTTTTCAAGAGACCCAGTACTTC. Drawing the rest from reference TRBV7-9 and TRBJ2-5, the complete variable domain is DTGVSQNPRHKITKRGQNVTFRCDPISEHNRLYWYRQTLGQGPEFLTYFQNEAQLEKSRLLSDRFSAERPKGSFSTLEIQRTEQGDSAMYLCASSTDSFQETQYFGPGTRLLVL.

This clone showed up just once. The CDR3 DNA is TGTGCCAGCAGTCGCCGGGACAGGCAAACCAATGAGCAGTTCTTC. Its protein product is CASSRRDRQTNEQFF. The J gene is TRBJ2-1, the V gene TRBV28; 8 nucleotides line up with TRBD1. This CDR3 spans 15 amino acids. J was trimmed by 6 bases and V by 5 bases; bases with no gene match: 9. The germline V gene encodes CDR1 MDHEN and CDR2 SYDVKM.

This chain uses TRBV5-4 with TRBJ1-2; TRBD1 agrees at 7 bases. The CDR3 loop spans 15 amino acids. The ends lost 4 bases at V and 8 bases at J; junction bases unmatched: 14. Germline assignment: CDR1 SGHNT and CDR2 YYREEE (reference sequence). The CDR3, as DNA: TGTGCCAGCAGCGCCGGGACAGACCTTCTAGGAGGCTACACCTTC. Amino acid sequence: CASSAGTDLLGGYTF.

Here the CDR3 DNA reads TGTGCCAGTAGTTCCCCGGGACAGGGGCAAGAGACCCAGTACTTC. Its protein product is CASSSPGQGQETQYF. This chain connects TRBV19 to TRBJ2-5, with TRBD1 matching 10 bases. CDR3 length: 15 residues. The ends lost 5 bases at V and 2 bases at J; junction bases unmatched: 5. The germline V gene encodes CDR1 LNHDA and CDR2 SQIVND (reference sequence).